This T cell receptor (beta chain) appears in the sequencing data of a study of T cell repertoires in cytomegalovirus infection. Study-wide background: Through public TCR beta signatures, both CMV infection and matching HLA type were indicated.

TCRdb called the reads again in MiXCR, with one record for every CDR3 protein. Of around 180,000 distinct CDR3 sequences in the sample, roughly a fifth are singletons; the top ten hold around 3.2%. General observations from the study: CMV carriers with the relevant HLA were identified by cumulative public TCR beta family frequency. Dominant in the ex vivo response were TCR beta clonotypes restricted by HLA-C and specific for CMV.

This CDR3 is built from 15 residues. V lost 5 bases and J 4 bases, leaving 14 bases between the germline ends. CDR1 and CDR2 from the germline V gene are MNHNY and SVGAGI (reference sequence). This clonotype showed up just a few times. The antigen remains undetermined. The rearrangement links TRBV6-6 to TRBJ1-4; D is unresolved. The sequenced sample consisted of PBMCs. The sequence derives from a human donor in good health (CMV status not recorded). Some clones in this sample may be carry-over from other donors' samples. CDR3 loop: CASSPSSENNEKLFF. The CDR3 nucleotides are TGTGCCAGCAGTCCCTCGTCTGAAAATAATGAAAAACTGTTTTTT.